Each of the 28 T cell receptor beta chains below was sequenced from the same sample in a study of blood T cell repertoires in COVID-19. The method was immunoSEQ multiplex PCR; TCRdb's version includes in-frame clones alone and lacks a portion of them. The data hold roughly 200,000 clones, with about nine tenths observed a single time. Specimen: PBMCs or T cells enriched from blood (not recorded which). The receptors derive from a woman between 40 and 55 years old with acute COVID-19.

J is TRBJ2-1 and V is TRBV27; no definite D call. The germline V and J ends were trimmed by 10 bases and 2 bases, with 21 bases remaining between them. The germline V gene has CDR1 MNHEY and CDR2 SMNVEV (reference sequence). This CDR3 comprises 16 residues. The CDR3 DNA reads as TGTGCCACGATCCTTTTTAAGTCAGTTGCCTACAATGAGCAGTTCTTC. This sequence encodes CATILFKSVAYNEQFF.

The chain is built from TRBV9 and TRBJ2-7; TRBD1 might be the D (6 bases). This CDR3 is 12 amino acids long. The V gene lost 4 bases and the J gene lost 6 bases, with 11 bases spanning the gap. The germline CDR1 and CDR2 sequences are SGDLS and YYNGEE. CDR3 amino acids: CASSHRAGEQYF. The CDR3 DNA follows: TGTGCCAGCAGCCACAGGGCCGGCGAGCAGTACTTC.

This sequence joins TRBV7-2 and TRBJ1-3; maybe TRBD1 (6 bases). The CDR3 is made up of 15 amino acids. The V and J ends lost 3 bases and 0 bases respectively, with 9 bases between them. The V gene's germline CDR1 is SGHTA and CDR2 FQGNSA. The CDR3 coding sequence is TGTGCCAGCAGCTTCGGACAGATCTCTGGAAACACCATATATTTT. Translated: CASSFGQISGNTIYF. Filled out from reference TRBV7-2 and TRBJ1-3, the complete variable domain reads GAGVSQSPSNKVTEKGKDVELRCDPISGHTALYWYRQSLGQGLEFLIYFQGNSAPDKSGLPSDRFSAERTGGSVSTLTIQRTQQEDSAVYLCASSFGQISGNTIYFGEGSWLTVV.

The V call is TRBV30, the J call TRBJ1-5; D not certain. Germline values: CDR1 GTSNPN, CDR2 SVGIG (reference sequence). V dropped 0 bases and J dropped 2 bases, with 11 bases sitting between them. The CDR3 spans 15 residues. This CDR3 is CAWSVLGIGNQPQHF. The CDR3 region has the DNA TGTGCCTGGAGTGTACTAGGTATCGGCAATCAGCCCCAGCATTTT.

The chain is built from TRBV19 and TRBJ2-2, with TRBD1 as a possible D gene (5 bases). This CDR3 has 15 residues. V shed 3 bases and J shed 2 bases, with 10 bases lying between them. Germline CDR1 reads LNHDA; CDR2 reads SQIVND (reference sequence). The CDR3 loop is CASSILGANTGELFF. The DNA for the CDR3 is TGTGCCAGTAGTATTTTAGGGGCTAACACCGGGGAGCTGTTTTTT.

This chain joins TRBV3-1 (or the pseudogene TRBV3-2) and TRBJ1-2, with 8 bases that match TRBD1. The CDR3 is 15 residues long. V lost 1 base to trimming and J lost 9 bases; unmatched junction nucleotides: 10. Germline V gives CDR1 LGHDT, CDR2 YNNKEL (reference sequence). The CDR3 nucleotides read TGTGCCAGCAGCCAAGCGAGTTCAGGGGGCTTTAGCTACACCTTC. This sequence encodes CASSQASSGGFSYTF.

The J gene is TRBJ1-1, the V gene TRBV5-1; D possibly corresponds to TRBD1 (6 bases). The germline V and J ends were trimmed by 4 bases and 1 base, with 29 bases remaining between them. Germline values: CDR1 SGHRS, CDR2 YFSETQ. CDR3 length equals 20 residues. The CDR3 region is CASSHRGGNREGSTNTEAFF. The CDR3 nucleotides are TGCGCCAGCAGCCACCGCGGGGGCAACAGGGAAGGATCTACGAACACTGAAGCTTTCTTT.

The chain has TRBV7-6 and TRBJ1-1; tentative D call: TRBD1 (6 bases). The V end was cut by 7 bases, the J end by 4 bases, with 19 bases between. Germline values: CDR1 SGHVS, CDR2 FNYEAQ. There are 15 residues in the CDR3. The CDR3 loop is CASTSYGGESTEAFF. CDR3 nucleotides: TGTGCCAGCACCTCTTATGGGGGCGAGAGCACTGAAGCTTTCTTT.

The chain recombines TRBV18 with TRBJ1-5, with D maybe TRBD1 (6 bases). With 4 bases removed from V and 4 bases from J, the gap between germline ends came to 11 bases. From germline, CDR1 is KGHSH and CDR2 LQKENI. The length of the CDR3 is 14 residues. This chain's CDR3 is CASSLYRDNQPQHF. The CDR3 coding sequence is TGTGCCAGCTCACTATACAGGGATAATCAGCCCCAGCATTTT. The full variable domain, its missing parts supplied by reference TRBV18 and TRBJ1-5, is NAGVMQNPRHLVRRRGQEARLRCSPMKGHSHVYWYRQLPEEGLKFMVYLQKENIIDESGMPKERFSAEFPKEGPSILRIQQVVRGDSAAYFCASSLYRDNQPQHFGDGTRLSIL.

CDR3 in DNA: TGTGCCAGCAGCTTACCTGGGGACACGTTGGGAAACACCATATATTTT. Translating gives CASSLPGDTLGNTIYF. The chain uses TRBV7-9 and TRBJ1-3; maybe TRBD1 (6 bases). Deletions cut 2 bases from V and 4 bases from J, with 15 bases between. CDR1 is SEHNR and CDR2 is FQNEAQ in the germline V gene (reference sequence). The CDR3 has 16 residues.

V and J are TRBV9 and TRBJ2-1; 11 nucleotides align to TRBD2. CDR3 length: 16 amino acids. Germline V gene sequence: CDR1 SGDLS, CDR2 YYNGEE. The trim removed 1 base at V and 9 bases at J, leaving 9 bases unmatched. The CDR3 sequence is CASSVLASGGQAEQFF. CDR3 coding DNA: TGTGCCAGCAGCGTATTGGCTAGCGGGGGGCAAGCTGAGCAGTTCTTC.

The rearrangement uses TRBV11-2 and TRBJ2-1; D is uncertain. V was trimmed by 1 base and J by 11 bases, leaving 12 bases between them. Germline V gene sequence: CDR1 SGHAT, CDR2 FQNNGV. The CDR3 is made up of 13 amino acids. The CDR3 is CASSLVLTLQQFF. The CDR3 nucleotides are TGTGCCAGCAGCTTAGTTTTAACTCTGCAGCAGTTCTTC.

The chain links TRBV7-2 to TRBJ1-4; no firm D call. This CDR3 is built from 15 residues. Germline lookup yields CDR1 SGHTA and CDR2 FQGNSA. With 4 bases removed from V and 10 bases from J, the gap between germline ends came to 19 bases. CDR3 DNA: TGTGCCAGCAGCTCCCCTAACCCACTTCATGCAAAACTGTTTTTT. Translation gives CASSSPNPLHAKLFF.

V is TRBV3-1 (or the pseudogene TRBV3-2) and J is TRBJ1-6, with a weak D call TRBD1 (5 bases). CDR1 is LGHDT, CDR2 YNNKEL, per germline (reference sequence). This CDR3 is built from 15 residues. Trimming removed 1 base at V and 7 bases at J, with 11 bases between. CDR3 sequence: CASSQGTGMNSPLHF. CDR3 in DNA: TGTGCCAGCAGCCAAGGCACAGGCATGAATTCACCCCTCCACTTT.

This chain links TRBV11-2 with TRBJ2-5, with 9 nucleotides matching TRBD2. The junction had 16 bases not matched to a gene; V was cut back by 4 bases and J by 4 bases. Germline values: CDR1 SGHAT, CDR2 FQNNGV. The CDR3 consists of 18 residues. The CDR3 here is CASSWLEGGGALIETQYF. In nucleotides, the CDR3 is TGTGCCAGCAGCTGGCTCGAGGGCGGGGGGGCCTTAATAGAGACCCAGTACTTC. Drawing the rest from reference TRBV11-2 and TRBJ2-5, the complete variable domain is EAGVAQSPRYKIIEKRQSVAFWCNPISGHATLYWYQQILGQGPKLLIQFQNNGVVDDSQLPKDRFSAERLKGVDSTLKIQPAKLEDSAVYLCASSWLEGGGALIETQYFGPGTRLLVL.

DNA of the CDR3: TGTGCCTGGAGTATAAAGGGGAACTCACCCCTCCACTTT. This codes for CAWSIKGNSPLHF. This chain joins TRBV30 and TRBJ1-6; D perhaps matches TRBD1 (5 bases). The CDR3 has 13 amino acids. From germline, CDR1 is GTSNPN and CDR2 SVGIG (reference sequence). Trimming removed 2 bases at V and 10 bases at J, with 12 bases between.

The V and J genes are TRBV6-5 and TRBJ1-2, with 9 positions matching TRBD1. Trimming at V came to 4 bases and at J to 5 bases, leaving 5 bases not matched to a gene. In germline, CDR1 is MNHEY, CDR2 SVGAGI. The CDR3 is 14 residues long. The CDR3 spells CASSSGQGRYGYTF. The CDR3 DNA sequence: TGTGCCAGCAGTTCAGGACAGGGGAGGTATGGCTACACCTTC.

The rearrangement joins TRBV18 to TRBJ1-1; D remains ambiguous. The CDR3 runs to 14 residues. Germline V gene data show CDR1 as KGHSH and CDR2 as LQKENI. V was pared by 0 bases and J by 1 base, with 6 bases between. CDR3 coding DNA: TGTGCCAGCTCACCACCCGCCGGGAACACTGAAGCTTTCTTT. It specifies CASSPPAGNTEAFF. The full variable domain, its missing parts supplied by reference TRBV18 and TRBJ1-1, is NAGVMQNPRHLVRRRGQEARLRCSPMKGHSHVYWYRQLPEEGLKFMVYLQKENIIDESGMPKERFSAEFPKEGPSILRIQQVVRGDSAAYFCASSPPAGNTEAFFGQGTRLTVV.

The chain is built from TRBV5-1 and TRBJ2-1, with a weak D call TRBD1 (6 bases). There are 14 residues in the CDR3. V lost 4 bases, J lost 4 bases, and 12 bases lay in between. CDR1 and CDR2 (germline): SGHRS, YFSETQ. CDR3 DNA: TGCGCCAGCAGCATCTCTACAGGGTACAATGAGCAGTTCTTC. This codes for CASSISTGYNEQFF.

J is TRBJ1-5 and V is TRBV10-3; D perhaps matches TRBD1 (6 bases). V was clipped by 5 bases and J by 2 bases, with 16 bases between them. Germline V gene sequence: CDR1 ENHRY, CDR2 SYGVKD. This CDR3 spans 16 amino acids. Here the CDR3 reads CAISSGQGTGNQPQHF. DNA for the CDR3: TGTGCCATCAGTTCCGGGCAGGGGACGGGCAATCAGCCCCAGCATTTT.

This chain uses TRBV9 with TRBJ2-1; tentative D call: TRBD2 (7 bases). Per germline, CDR1 SGDLS and CDR2 YYNGEE. CDR3 length: 17 amino acids. V dropped 3 bases and J dropped 7 bases, with 23 bases sitting between them. CDR3 sequence (DNA): TGTGCCAGCAGCGGACCGCGTAGAGGGGGGGTATGGAATGAGCAGTTCTTC. Translated, it gives CASSGPRRGGVWNEQFF.

The gene calls are TRBV30 and TRBJ1-2; D is undetermined. Germline loops: CDR1 GTSNPN, CDR2 SVGIG (reference sequence). There are 13 residues in the CDR3. Trimming stripped 6 bases from V and 5 bases from J, with 16 bases between. CDR3 nucleotide sequence: TGTGCCTGTGGACGGAGGGCTGGGTATGGCTACACCTTC. Protein product: CACGRRAGYGYTF.

This rearrangement joins TRBV25-1 to TRBJ1-1, with D possibly being TRBD1 (6 bases). V shed 7 bases and J shed 4 bases, with 13 bases lying between them. Germline CDR1 reads MGHDK; CDR2 reads SYGVNS. The CDR3 loop spans 13 amino acids. The CDR3: CASTLTGGTEAFF. Here the CDR3 DNA reads TGTGCCAGCACCCTGACAGGTGGCACTGAAGCTTTCTTT.

This clone came up once. The chain couples TRBV3-1 (or the pseudogene TRBV3-2) to TRBJ2-7, with TRBD2 matching over 8 bases. With 4 bases clipped from V and 0 bases from J, the junction kept 5 bases outside the gene matches. Looked up from germline, CDR1 is LGHDT and CDR2 is YNNKEL (reference sequence). The CDR3 contains 15 residues. CDR3 amino acids: CASSRQRGTSYEQYF. The CDR3 coding sequence is TGTGCCAGCAGCCGCCAGCGGGGGACCTCCTACGAGCAGTACTTC.

The V gene is TRBV18, the J gene TRBJ1-2, with a weak D call TRBD1 (6 bases). Germline assignment: CDR1 KGHSH and CDR2 LQKENI. The CDR3 consists of 17 residues. Trimming took off 0 bases at V and 5 bases at J, with 19 bases between the two ends. CDR3 residues: CASSPPKPDSVVYGYTF. In DNA form, the CDR3 reads TGTGCCAGCTCACCACCGAAACCGGACAGTGTAGTTTATGGCTACACCTTC.

This clone was picked up a small number of times. The rearrangement joins TRBV3-1 (or the pseudogene TRBV3-2) to TRBJ2-1; 10 bases are a match to TRBD2. This CDR3 spans 15 amino acids. Germline CDR1 LGHDT, CDR2 YNNKEL (reference sequence). Germline trimming cut 1 base from V and 7 bases from J; bases unmatched to any gene: 4. CDR3 DNA sequence: TGTGCCAGCAGCCAAGGAGCGGGGGGGAGGAATGAGCAGTTCTTC. This gives the protein CASSQGAGGRNEQFF.

The CDR3 nucleotides read TGCAGCGTTGATGGAGCTTATACGCAGTATTTT. Amino acids: CSVDGAYTQYF. This sequence joins TRBV29-1 and TRBJ2-3; no definite D call. CDR1 and CDR2 (germline): SQVTM, ANQGSEA. The CDR3 is 11 residues long. V dropped 3 bases and J dropped 7 bases, with 8 bases sitting between them.

V and J are TRBV6-1 and TRBJ2-1, with D possibly being TRBD2 (6 bases). Germline V gene data show CDR1 as MNHNS and CDR2 as SASEGT. The V gene lost 4 bases and the J gene lost 8 bases, with 21 bases spanning the gap. CDR3 length: 16 residues. DNA for the CDR3: TGTGCCAGCAGTGCCCGGGGGACGGCATCGGGGCATGAGCAGTTCTTC. Translated, it gives CASSARGTASGHEQFF.